This T cell receptor (beta chain) was captured by sequencing in a study of tumor-infiltrating lymphocytes in primary liver carcinoma. The template, roughly 0.45 ug total RNA, yielded TCR beta cDNA made with a constant-region primer. Three nested multiplex PCR rounds, a slightly modified ARM-PCR method, built the TCR beta libraries. PCR rounds one and two used TRBV1-TRBV30 forward primers with a C-beta reverse primer for 10 cycles each. Each CDR3 protein gets one entry after TCRdb re-called the multiplex PCR reads with MiXCR. The sample lists approximately 37,000 distinct CDR3 sequences; more than 60% were seen once. Germline V gene data show CDR1 as SGHAT and CDR2 as FQNNGV. The CDR3 sequence is 15 residues long. Without any cell sorting, roughly 18-30 mg of bulk tissue yielded co-extracted RNA and DNA. About this clonotype itself: Germline is not matched at one junction end, which may reflect a read error.

The source of this sequence is a man in his forties with primary liver carcinoma and hepatitis B virus infection. The material sequenced was tumor-adjacent normal liver tissue. The chain uses TRBV11-2 and TRBJ2-3; 8 nucleotides line up with TRBD1. The CDR3 DNA is TGTGCCAGCACCTTAGTAAACACAGGGGGTGATACGCAGTATTTT. It yields the protein CASTLVNTGGDTQYF.